The 19 T cell receptor beta chains reported below all come from one sample, sequenced in a study of cytomegalovirus exposure and HLA in healthy donors (dated by TCRdb to 2016 to 2017). The protocol used for the library was the immunoSEQ multiplex PCR assay. The multiplex PCR relied on a mix of 60 forward primers for TCR Vbeta segments and 13 reverse primers for TCR Jbeta segments. Not all clones reach the TCRdb copy of this immuneACCESS table, which keeps in-frame sequences only. Checked studies attribute under half of the gap to unresolved V genes and leave the rest unexplained. In this sample the table shows 110,000 or so clones, 70% to 80% of which occur a single time. Around 4.9% of the sample lies in the top ten. The sequenced sample consisted of PBMCs. The receptors stem from a man aged 50 to 60 in good health and CMV-seropositive.

The V gene is TRBV10-3, the J gene TRBJ2-1; a weak D match, TRBD2 (5 bases). CDR1 is ENHRY and CDR2 is SYGVKD in the germline V gene. The CDR3 totals 13 residues. With 3 bases removed from V and 8 bases from J, the gap between germline ends came to 11 bases. In nucleotides, the CDR3 is TGTGCCATCAGTGATATCGGGGAAGATGAGCAGTTCTTC. As protein: CAISDIGEDEQFF.

In its sample, this clone was seen a few times. The V gene is TRBV28, the J gene TRBJ1-2; 7 nucleotides agree with TRBD1. The CDR3 has 13 amino acids. Germline CDR1 MDHEN, CDR2 SYDVKM. V gave up 10 bases and J gave up 3 bases; unmatched junction bases: 8. The CDR3 DNA reads TGTGCCACCGCGACCCAGGGGGACTATGGCTACACCTTC. Its protein product is CATATQGDYGYTF.

The V and J genes are TRBV11-2 and TRBJ2-5; 7 nucleotides match TRBD2. The tail of the sequence fits TRBJ2-7 better, so the J call may be wrong. Germline loops: CDR1 SGHAT, CDR2 FQNNGV. The CDR3 runs to 14 residues. CDR3 sequence reads: CASSLAGESYEQYF. The DNA of the CDR3 is TGTGCCAGCAGCTTGGCGGGAGAATCCTACGAGCAGTACTTC.

The gene calls are TRBV5-4 and TRBJ2-2; 7 bases agree with TRBD1. The J call may be mistaken, given a closer DNA end match to TRBJ1-3. The CDR3 spans 15 residues. Germline V gene data show CDR1 as SGHNT and CDR2 as YYREEE (reference sequence). CDR3 region: CASSGGQGAGNTIYF. In DNA form, the CDR3 reads TGTGCCAGCAGCGGGGGGCAGGGGGCTGGAAACACCATATATTTT.

This clone has only one observation. V gene TRBV5-8 combines with J gene TRBJ2-5, with 12 positions matching TRBD2. Losses at the gene ends were 0 bases for V and 5 bases for J; bases not matched to a gene: 5. CDR1 is SGHTS and CDR2 is YDEGEE in the germline V gene. The CDR3 length is 16 residues. CDR3 DNA sequence: TGTGCCAGCAGCTTGGAACTAGCGGGGGGTAGGGAGACCCAGTACTTC. The encoded protein is CASSLELAGGRETQYF.

This clone was picked up a small number of times. The chain uses TRBV19 and TRBJ1-5; D might be TRBD1 (5 bases). V was clipped by 4 bases and J by 0 bases, with 16 bases between them. Germline V gene lookup returns CDR1 LNHDA and CDR2 SQIVND (reference sequence). The CDR3 spans 17 residues. CDR3 sequence: CASSRDLGGYSNQPQHF. In DNA form, the CDR3 reads TGTGCCAGTAGTAGAGATCTGGGGGGTTATAGCAATCAGCCCCAGCATTTT.

The rearrangement links TRBV4-2 to TRBJ1-2; 11 bases match TRBD1. V shed 4 bases, J shed 4 bases, and the junction held 5 bases outside the gene matches. The V gene's germline CDR1 is LGHNA and CDR2 YNFKEQ. The CDR3 sequence is 15 residues long. CDR3 sequence: CASSRDRGGLYGYTF. CDR3 coding DNA: TGTGCCAGCAGCCGGGACAGGGGGGGTCTCTATGGCTACACCTTC.

The chain has TRBV18 and TRBJ2-7; D possibly corresponds to TRBD1 (7 bases). This CDR3 is built from 16 residues. The germline V gene encodes CDR1 KGHSH and CDR2 LQKENI. V lost 3 bases to trimming and J lost 0 bases, with 15 bases between them. The DNA of the CDR3 is TGTGCCAGCTCACCGGCTCAGGGGGGACTCTCCTACGAGCAGTACTTC. Protein product: CASSPAQGGLSYEQYF.

The chain links TRBV13 to TRBJ2-7; TRBD2 is a possible D gene (5 bases). Deletions cut 0 bases from V and 0 bases from J, with 9 bases between. Germline assignment: CDR1 PRHDT and CDR2 FYEKMQ (reference sequence). The CDR3 sequence is 15 residues long. The DNA for the CDR3 is TGTGCCAGCAGCTTAGGGGGCGGGTTCTCCTACGAGCAGTACTTC. Protein: CASSLGGGFSYEQYF.

The chain is built from TRBV7-2 and TRBJ2-7, with TRBD2 identical over 14 bases. CDR3 size: 19 residues. The V gene's germline CDR1 is SGHTA and CDR2 FQGNSA. V lost 5 bases to trimming and J lost 0 bases; unmatched junction nucleotides: 12. The CDR3 nucleotides read TGTGCCAGCAGCCGGTCCGGTGGACTAGCGGGAGGCTCCTCCTACGAGCAGTACTTC. Protein: CASSRSGGLAGGSSYEQYF.

This chain links TRBV18 with TRBJ2-7, with D maybe TRBD2 (5 bases). This CDR3 has 15 amino acids. Germline CDR1 is KGHSH and CDR2 is LQKENI. Trimming pared 3 bases from V and 6 bases from J, leaving 18 bases between. This CDR3 reads CASSPRREPGAEQYF. CDR3 nucleotides: TGTGCCAGCTCACCGAGAAGGGAGCCAGGCGCCGAGCAGTACTTC.

Only one count was recorded for this clone. This sample includes further DNA sequences coding for the same CDR3. V usage is TRBV7-2 and J usage is TRBJ2-5; D is unresolved. The V end lost 1 base, the J end lost 5 bases, and 8 bases lay between the germline ends. This CDR3 region has 13 residues. CDR1 and CDR2 from the germline V gene are SGHTA and FQGNSA. CDR3 in amino acids: CASSLGPGETQYF. The DNA of the CDR3 is TGTGCCAGCAGCTTAGGGCCCGGGGAGACCCAGTACTTC. The full variable domain, with the rest looked up from reference TRBV7-2 and TRBJ2-5, is GAGVSQSPSNKVTEKGKDVELRCDPISGHTALYWYRQSLGQGLEFLIYFQGNSAPDKSGLPSDRFSAERTGGSVSTLTIQRTQQEDSAVYLCASSLGPGETQYFGPGTRLLVL.

V and J are TRBV30 and TRBJ2-7; a possible D gene is TRBD2 (6 bases). The CDR3 extends over 14 amino acids. The V and J ends lost 4 bases and 3 bases respectively, with 16 bases between them. Germline-derived CDR1 and CDR2 are GTSNPN and SVGIG (reference sequence). The CDR3 region is CAWTLGGRLYEQYF. CDR3 DNA sequence: TGTGCCTGGACCTTGGGGGGACGGCTCTACGAGCAGTACTTC.

V is TRBV5-1 and J is TRBJ1-5; tentative D call: TRBD1 (6 bases). CDR3 size: 14 residues. Germline assignment: CDR1 SGHRS and CDR2 YFSETQ. Trimming left V 4 bases short and J 3 bases short, with 11 bases between. This chain's CDR3 is CASSPGQINQPQHF. CDR3 nucleotide sequence: TGCGCCAGCAGCCCAGGACAGATCAATCAGCCCCAGCATTTT.

The chain couples TRBV9 to TRBJ2-5; D call uncertain. CDR1 SGDLS and CDR2 YYNGEE come from the germline V gene. Trimming stripped 0 bases from V and 5 bases from J, with 8 bases between. The CDR3 extends over 13 amino acids. Here the CDR3 reads CASSVALLETQYF. In nucleotides, the CDR3 is TGTGCCAGCAGCGTAGCACTTCTGGAGACCCAGTACTTC.

The gene calls are TRBV4-1 and TRBJ2-4; 7 bases fit TRBD1. CDR3 length equals 18 residues. The germline CDR1 and CDR2 sequences are MGHRA and YSYEKL. Trimming removed 4 bases from V and 0 bases from J; junction bases left unmatched: 12. CDR3 DNA sequence: TGCGCCAGCAGCCCCGGGACAGCACTGACTCTAGCCAAAAACATTCAGTACTTC. It translates to CASSPGTALTLAKNIQYF.

This clone was detected only a few times. This sequence joins TRBV10-2 and TRBJ1-4; D is unresolved. Germline-derived CDR1 and CDR2 are WSHSY and SAAADI. This CDR3 comprises 15 residues. V lost 6 bases, J lost 0 bases, and 11 bases lay in between. The CDR3 bases are TGCGCCAGCAGCGAGCTCCTCGCAACTAATGAAAAACTGTTTTTT. Translation: CASSELLATNEKLFF.

This clone was observed once. The chain couples TRBV5-1 to TRBJ1-5; tentatively, D is TRBD1 (6 bases). The CDR3 is 14 residues long. Germline CDR1 is SGHRS and CDR2 is YFSETQ. The V gene lost 4 bases and the J gene lost 7 bases, with 15 bases spanning the gap. Here the CDR3 reads CASSPEGGRQPQHF. The CDR3 nucleotides are TGCGCCAGCAGCCCCGAGGGGGGGCGGCAGCCCCAGCATTTT. Full variable domain (outside the CDR3, taken from reference TRBV5-1 and TRBJ1-5): KAGVTQTPRYLIKTRGQQVTLSCSPISGHRSVSWYQQTPGQGLQFLFEYFSETQRNKGNFPGRFSGRQFSNSRSEMNVSTLELGDSALYLCASSPEGGRQPQHFGDGTRLSIL.

The rearrangement uses TRBV30 and TRBJ1-1; a possible D gene is TRBD1 (6 bases). Germline assignment: CDR1 GTSNPN and CDR2 SVGIG (reference sequence). This CDR3 is built from 13 residues. V lost 7 bases and J lost 0, with 12 bases in between. The chain's CDR3 is CAYAQGLNTEAFF. CDR3 DNA sequence: TGTGCCTACGCACAGGGATTGAACACTGAAGCTTTCTTT.